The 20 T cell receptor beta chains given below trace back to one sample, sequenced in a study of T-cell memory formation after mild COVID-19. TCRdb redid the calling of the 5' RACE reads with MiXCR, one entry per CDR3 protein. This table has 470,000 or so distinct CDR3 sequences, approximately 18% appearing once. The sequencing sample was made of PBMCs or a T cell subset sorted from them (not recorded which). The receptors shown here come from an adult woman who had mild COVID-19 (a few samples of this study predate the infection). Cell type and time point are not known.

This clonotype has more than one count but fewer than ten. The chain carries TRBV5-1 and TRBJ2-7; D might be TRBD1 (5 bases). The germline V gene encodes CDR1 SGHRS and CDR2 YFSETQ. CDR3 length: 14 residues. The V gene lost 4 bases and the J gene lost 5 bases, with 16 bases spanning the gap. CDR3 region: CASSPPGRANEQYF. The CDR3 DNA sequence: TGCGCCAGCAGCCCGCCCGGCAGGGCTAACGAGCAGTACTTC.

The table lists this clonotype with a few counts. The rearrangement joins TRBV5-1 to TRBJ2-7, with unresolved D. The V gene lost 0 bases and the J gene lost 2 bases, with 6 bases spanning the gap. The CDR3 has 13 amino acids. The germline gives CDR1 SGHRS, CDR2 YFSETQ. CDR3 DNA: TGCGCCAGCAGCTTGGACTTCGCCTACGAGCAGTACTTC. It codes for CASSLDFAYEQYF.

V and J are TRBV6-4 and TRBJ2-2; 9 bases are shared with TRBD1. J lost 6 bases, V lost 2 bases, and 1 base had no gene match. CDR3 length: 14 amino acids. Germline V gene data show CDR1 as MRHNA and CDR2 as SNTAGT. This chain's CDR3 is CASSDRTGAGELFF. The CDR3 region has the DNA TGTGCCAGCAGTGACAGGACAGGGGCCGGGGAGCTGTTTTTT.

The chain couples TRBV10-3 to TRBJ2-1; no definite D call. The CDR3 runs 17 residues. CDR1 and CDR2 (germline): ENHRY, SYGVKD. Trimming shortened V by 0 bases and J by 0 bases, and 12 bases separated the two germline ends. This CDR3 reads CAISESGVLSSYNEQFF. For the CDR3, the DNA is TGTGCCATCAGTGAGTCGGGCGTTCTGAGCTCCTACAATGAGCAGTTCTTC.

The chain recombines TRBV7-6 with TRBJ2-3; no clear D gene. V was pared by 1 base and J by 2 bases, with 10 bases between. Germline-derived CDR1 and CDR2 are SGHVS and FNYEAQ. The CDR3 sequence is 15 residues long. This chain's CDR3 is CASSLDLVSTDTQYF. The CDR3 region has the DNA TGTGCCAGCAGCTTAGATCTGGTTTCCACAGATACGCAGTATTTT.

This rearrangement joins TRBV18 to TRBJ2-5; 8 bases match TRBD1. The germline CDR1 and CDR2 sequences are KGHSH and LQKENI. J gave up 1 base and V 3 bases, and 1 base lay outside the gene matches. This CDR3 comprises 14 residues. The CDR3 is CASSPGQVQETQYF. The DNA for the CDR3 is TGTGCCAGCTCACCGGGACAGGTCCAAGAGACCCAGTACTTC.

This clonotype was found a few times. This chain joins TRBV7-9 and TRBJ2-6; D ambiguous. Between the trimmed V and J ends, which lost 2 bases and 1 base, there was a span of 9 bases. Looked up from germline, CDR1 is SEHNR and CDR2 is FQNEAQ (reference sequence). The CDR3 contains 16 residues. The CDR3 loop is CASSLIDHSGANVLTF. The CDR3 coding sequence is TGTGCCAGCAGCTTAATAGATCATTCTGGGGCCAACGTCCTGACTTTC. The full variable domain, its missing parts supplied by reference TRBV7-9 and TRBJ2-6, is DTGVSQNPRHKITKRGQNVTFRCDPISEHNRLYWYRQTLGQGPEFLTYFQNEAQLEKSRLLSDRFSAERPKGSFSTLEIQRTEQGDSAMYLCASSLIDHSGANVLTFGAGSRLTVL.

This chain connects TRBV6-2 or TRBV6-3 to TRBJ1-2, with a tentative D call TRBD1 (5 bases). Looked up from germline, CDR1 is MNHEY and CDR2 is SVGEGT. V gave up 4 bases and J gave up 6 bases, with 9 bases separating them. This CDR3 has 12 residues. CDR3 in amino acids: CASSSGVDGYTF. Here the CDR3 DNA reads TGTGCCAGCAGTTCGGGGGTGGATGGCTACACCTTC.

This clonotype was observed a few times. The CDR3 here is CASGQAGGHSYNEQFF. CDR3 in DNA: TGTGCCAGCGGGCAAGCGGGGGGGCACTCCTACAATGAGCAGTTCTTC. V usage is TRBV6-5 and J usage is TRBJ2-1, with 10 nucleotides matching TRBD2. The germline V gene has CDR1 MNHEY and CDR2 SVGAGI. V dropped 8 bases and J dropped 0; count of bases not matched to a gene: 7. The CDR3 sequence is 16 residues long.

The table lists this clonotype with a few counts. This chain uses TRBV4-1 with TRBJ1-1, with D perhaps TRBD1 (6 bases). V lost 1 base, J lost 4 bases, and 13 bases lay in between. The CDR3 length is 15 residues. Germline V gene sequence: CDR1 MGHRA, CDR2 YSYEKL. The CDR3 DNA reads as TGCGCCAGCAGCCAAGGTTCGACAGGCGGCACTGAAGCTTTCTTT. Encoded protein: CASSQGSTGGTEAFF.

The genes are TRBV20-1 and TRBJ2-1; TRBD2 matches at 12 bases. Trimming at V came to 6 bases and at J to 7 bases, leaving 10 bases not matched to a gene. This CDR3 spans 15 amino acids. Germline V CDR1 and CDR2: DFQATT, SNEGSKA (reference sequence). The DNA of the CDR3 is TGCAGTGCCCCCGGACTAGCGGGAAGCTTAAATGAGCAGTTCTTC. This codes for CSAPGLAGSLNEQFF.

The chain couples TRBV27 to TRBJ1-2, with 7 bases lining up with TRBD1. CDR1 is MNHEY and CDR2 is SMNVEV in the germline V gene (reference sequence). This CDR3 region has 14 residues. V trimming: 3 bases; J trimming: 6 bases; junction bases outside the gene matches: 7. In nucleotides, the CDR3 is TGTGCCAGCAGTTTGAGACAGGGTAGTAATGGCTACACCTTC. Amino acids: CASSLRQGSNGYTF.

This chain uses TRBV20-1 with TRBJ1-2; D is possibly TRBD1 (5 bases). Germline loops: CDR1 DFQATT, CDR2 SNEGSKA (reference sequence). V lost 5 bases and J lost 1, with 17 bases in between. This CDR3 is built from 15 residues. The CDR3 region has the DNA TGCAGTGCTCAGTCGGGACCTATTAGTAACTATGGCTACACCTTC. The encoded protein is CSAQSGPISNYGYTF.

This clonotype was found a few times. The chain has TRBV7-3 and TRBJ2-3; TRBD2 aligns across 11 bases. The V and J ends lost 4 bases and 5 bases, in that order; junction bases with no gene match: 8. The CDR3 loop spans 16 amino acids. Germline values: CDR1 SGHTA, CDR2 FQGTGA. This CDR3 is CASSSLAGGQGDTQYF. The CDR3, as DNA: TGTGCCAGCAGCTCCTTAGCGGGGGGGCAGGGAGATACGCAGTATTTT. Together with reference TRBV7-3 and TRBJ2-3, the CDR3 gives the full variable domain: GAGVSQTPSNKVTEKGKYVELRCDPISGHTALYWYRQSLGQGPEFLIYFQGTGAADDSGLPNDRFFAVRPEGSVSTLKIQRTERGDSAVYLCASSSLAGGQGDTQYFGPGTRLTVL.

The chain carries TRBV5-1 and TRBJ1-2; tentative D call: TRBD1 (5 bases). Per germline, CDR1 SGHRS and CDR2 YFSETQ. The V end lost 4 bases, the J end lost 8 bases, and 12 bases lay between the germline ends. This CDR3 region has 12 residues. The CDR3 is CASSGGGIGYTF. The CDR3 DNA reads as TGCGCCAGCAGCGGTGGGGGGATCGGCTACACCTTC.

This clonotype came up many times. The CDR3 DNA follows: TGTGCCAGCAGCTCAGGACAGGGGAAAGAGACCCAGTACTTC. Protein: CASSSGQGKETQYF. This chain uses TRBV7-6 with TRBJ2-5; TRBD1 agrees at 9 bases. V was clipped by 4 bases and J by 3 bases; unmatched bases: 3. The germline V gene encodes CDR1 SGHVS and CDR2 FNYEAQ. The CDR3 sequence is 14 residues long.

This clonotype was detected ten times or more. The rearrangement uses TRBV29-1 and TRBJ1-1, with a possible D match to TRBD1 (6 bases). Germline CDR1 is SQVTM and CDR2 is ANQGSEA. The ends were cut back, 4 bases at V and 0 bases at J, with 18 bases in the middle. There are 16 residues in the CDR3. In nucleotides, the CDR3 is TGCAGCGTTGCCCCCAGGGGATTAAGGATGAACACTGAAGCTTTCTTT. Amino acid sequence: CSVAPRGLRMNTEAFF.

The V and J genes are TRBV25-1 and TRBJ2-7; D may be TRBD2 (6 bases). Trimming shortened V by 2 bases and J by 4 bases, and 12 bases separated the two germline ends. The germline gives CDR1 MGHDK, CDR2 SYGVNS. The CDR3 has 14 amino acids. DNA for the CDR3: TGTGCCAGCAGTGAAACCGGGACTTCTTACGAGCAGTACTTC. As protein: CASSETGTSYEQYF.

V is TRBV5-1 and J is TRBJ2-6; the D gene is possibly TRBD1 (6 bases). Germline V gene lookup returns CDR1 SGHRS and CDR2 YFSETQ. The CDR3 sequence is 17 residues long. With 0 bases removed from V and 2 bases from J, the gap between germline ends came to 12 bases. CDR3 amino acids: CASSLEAGAPGANVLTF. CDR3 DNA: TGCGCCAGCAGCTTGGAGGCAGGGGCACCTGGGGCCAACGTCCTGACTTTC.

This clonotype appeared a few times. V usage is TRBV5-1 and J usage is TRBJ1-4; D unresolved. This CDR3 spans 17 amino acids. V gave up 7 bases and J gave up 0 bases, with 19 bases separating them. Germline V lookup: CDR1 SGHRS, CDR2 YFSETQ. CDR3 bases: TGCGCCAGCTCAAAAGATACTGGACTAACAACTAATGAAAAACTGTTTTTT. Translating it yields CASSKDTGLTTNEKLFF. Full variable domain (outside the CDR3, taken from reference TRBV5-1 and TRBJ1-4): KAGVTQTPRYLIKTRGQQVTLSCSPISGHRSVSWYQQTPGQGLQFLFEYFSETQRNKGNFPGRFSGRQFSNSRSEMNVSTLELGDSALYLCASSKDTGLTTNEKLFFGSGTQLSVL.